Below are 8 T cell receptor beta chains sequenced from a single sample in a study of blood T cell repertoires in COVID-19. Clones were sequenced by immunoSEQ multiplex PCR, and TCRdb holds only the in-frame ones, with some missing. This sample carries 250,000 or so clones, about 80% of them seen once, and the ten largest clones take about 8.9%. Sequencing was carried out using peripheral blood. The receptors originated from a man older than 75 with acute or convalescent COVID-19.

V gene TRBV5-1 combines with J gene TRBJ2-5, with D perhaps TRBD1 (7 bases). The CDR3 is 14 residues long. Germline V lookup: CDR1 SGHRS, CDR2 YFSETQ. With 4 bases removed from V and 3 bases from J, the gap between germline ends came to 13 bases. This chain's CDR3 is CASSGGTAKETQYF. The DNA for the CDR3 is TGCGCCAGCAGCGGGGGGACAGCTAAAGAGACCCAGTACTTC.

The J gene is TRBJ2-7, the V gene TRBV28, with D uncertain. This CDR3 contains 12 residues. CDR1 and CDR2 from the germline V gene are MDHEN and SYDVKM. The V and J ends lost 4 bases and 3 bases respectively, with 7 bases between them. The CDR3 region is CASSSSRYEQYF. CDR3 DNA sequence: TGTGCCAGCAGTTCTTCCCGCTACGAGCAGTACTTC.

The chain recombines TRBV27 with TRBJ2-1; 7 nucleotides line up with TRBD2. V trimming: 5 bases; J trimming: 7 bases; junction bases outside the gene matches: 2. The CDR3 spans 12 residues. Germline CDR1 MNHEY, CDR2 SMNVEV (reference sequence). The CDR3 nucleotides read TGTGCCAGCAGTCGGACTAGTAATGAGCAGTTCTTC. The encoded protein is CASSRTSNEQFF.

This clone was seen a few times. The CDR3 spells CAIKGTGTRSYEQYF. The CDR3 DNA is TGTGCCATCAAGGGGACAGGGACTAGGTCCTACGAGCAGTACTTC. V usage is TRBV10-3 and J usage is TRBJ2-7; TRBD1 is a possible D gene (9 bases). V shed 7 bases and J shed 1 base, with 17 bases lying between them. The CDR3 consists of 15 residues. The germline V gene encodes CDR1 ENHRY and CDR2 SYGVKD.

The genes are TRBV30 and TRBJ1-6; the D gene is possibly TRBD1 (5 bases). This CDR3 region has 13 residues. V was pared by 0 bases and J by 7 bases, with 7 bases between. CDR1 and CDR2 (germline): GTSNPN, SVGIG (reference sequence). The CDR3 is CAWSVRGNSPLHF. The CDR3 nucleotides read TGTGCCTGGAGTGTACGGGGGAATTCACCCCTCCACTTT.

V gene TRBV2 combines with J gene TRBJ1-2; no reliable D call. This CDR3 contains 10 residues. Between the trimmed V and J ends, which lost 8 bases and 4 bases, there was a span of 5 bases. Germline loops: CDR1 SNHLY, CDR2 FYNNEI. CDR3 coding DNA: TGTGCCAGCTTGGCCTATGGCTACACCTTC. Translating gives CASLAYGYTF.

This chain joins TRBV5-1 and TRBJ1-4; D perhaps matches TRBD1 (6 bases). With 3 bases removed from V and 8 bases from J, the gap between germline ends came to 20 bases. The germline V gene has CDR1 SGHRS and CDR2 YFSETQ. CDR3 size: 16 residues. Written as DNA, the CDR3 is TGCGCCAGCAGCTGGGGGCGGGTCCTCGACCGAGAAAAACTGTTTTTT. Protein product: CASSWGRVLDREKLFF.

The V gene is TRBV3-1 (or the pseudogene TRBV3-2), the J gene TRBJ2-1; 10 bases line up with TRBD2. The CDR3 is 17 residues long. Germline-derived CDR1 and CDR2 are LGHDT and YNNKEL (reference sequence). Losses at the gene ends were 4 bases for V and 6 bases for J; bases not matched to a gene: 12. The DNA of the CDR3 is TGTGCCAGCAGCCCTGAAGGGTCTAGCGGGGGACTCAATGAGCAGTTCTTC. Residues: CASSPEGSSGGLNEQFF.